Listed here is a single TCR beta chain. What it recognizes is unknown. Measured with immunoSEQ multiplex PCR; TCRdb has only the in-frame clones, and not every one. The table lists under 130,000 clones, roughly 89% of them singletons. The data were obtained in a study of T cell responses to AZD1222 COVID-19 vaccine. This CDR3 has 16 residues. The germline V gene has CDR1 SGHVS and CDR2 FQNEAQ. V was cut by 4 bases and J by 2 bases, with 18 bases left in between. Study results and limitations: Among the donors, most were white British and more were female, and clonal diversity was possibly underestimated. The study found Spike-specific TCR breadth and depth rose after two AZD1222 doses.

This sample comprised peripheral blood, obtained 28 days after the second AZD1222 dose. The TCR sequence derives from an adult who received the AZD1222 COVID-19 vaccine. The chain carries TRBV7-8 and TRBJ2-7, with D perhaps matching TRBD1 (7 bases). DNA for the CDR3: TGTGCCAGCAGCTATCGCGGTGCCAGGGGGGCCTACGAGCAGTACTTC. This sequence encodes CASSYRGARGAYEQYF.